Reported below is one T cell receptor (beta chain). What it recognizes is unknown. As defined, naive CD8 cells were CD45RO-negative and positively selected for CCR7, with terminally differentiated effector memory CD45RA+ cells excluded. This CDR3 is built from 17 residues. The germline V gene has CDR1 MNHNS and CDR2 SASEGT. The V and J ends lost 3 bases and 6 bases, in that order; junction bases with no gene match: 14. Assay: immunoSEQ multiplex PCR; the TCRdb copy retains only in-frame clones and omits some. The table shows a few hundred thousand clones, with 95% to 96% occurring only once. The sample belongs to a study of shared clonotypes between healthy human individuals. Study-wide context: Participating donors consisted of a couple of women and a few men aged 18 to 49. Three CD4 naive, three CD4 memory, two CD8 naive and one CD8 memory plate were used per donor.

Study observations and caveats: A reduction in generation probabilities was seen for non-shared clonotypes relative to those shared by all four donors. It was expected that sequencing depth would affect clonotype sharing among donors.

The sequenced material came from naive CD8+ T cells sorted from blood. This chain links TRBV6-1 with TRBJ1-2, with 9 bases that match TRBD1. This TCR was recovered from a woman aged 25 to 39 in good health. CDR3 loop: CASSEPIGDRELDGYTF. The CDR3 DNA follows: TGTGCCAGCAGTGAGCCGATAGGGGACAGGGAGTTGGATGGCTACACCTTC.